This T cell receptor beta chain emerged from a study of blood T cell repertoires in acute mononucleosis (dated by TCRdb to 2018 to 2020). Background on the whole study: To capture the primary response, acute-phase samples were obtained within 2 weeks of when symptoms began. The mean EBV load in blood was 3.5 to 4.5 log10 genome copies per million B cells during acute infection, compared with 2.5 to 3 at convalescence. During acute infection, mean YVL-BR-specific and GLC-BM-specific cells made up about 2% and 1% of blood CD8 T cells.

The germline V gene specifies SGHAT as CDR1 and FQNNGV as CDR2. Spanning cysteine to phenylalanine, the CDR3 consists of 16 amino acids. Broader findings and caveats from the paper: The low acute-to-convalescent clonotype overlap might be partly explained by sampling error, because only a fraction of each donor's blood was analyzed. Only a few donors were included in the cohort, so group averages were based on very few individuals. Just 7.5% to 9% of the unique acute clonotypes remained in convalescence, but these persisting clonotypes accounted for most of the response, and new, diverse de novo clonotypes seemingly replaced the other acute clonotypes. Both chains appeared to be involved in GLC-BM selection, with public TCRbeta motifs on BV14-BJ2 and BV20-BJ1 being observed alongside a TCRalpha motif on AV5-AJ31.

For TCR profiling, total RNA from no fewer than 10,000 sorted tetramer+ CD8 T cells was reverse transcribed into cDNA. PCR with primers that anneal to V and J regions amplified CDR3 regions and added unique molecular identifiers to track templates. Profiling of the TCRalpha and TCRbeta chains was done on the immunoSEQ platform, including the sequencing and error-correction standards of that platform. The published analysis was carried out like this. Clonal copy numbers were corrected for sequencing and PCR errors, and IMGT conventions were followed to define CDR3s. Analysis was restricted to productive rearrangements and performed with immunoSEQ Analyzer versions 2.0 and 3.0, while gene-pairing frequencies underwent further processing in Microsoft Excel. Circos plots were used to visualize V-J pairings, and MEME plus a custom motifSearch program were used to find CDR3 motifs. The OLGA algorithm was used to calculate the probability of generation of TCR sequences. Clonotypes seen at both visits were designated persistent, clonotypes seen only acutely were designated nonpersistent, and clonotypes seen only at convalescence were designated de novo. A public TCR was defined as an amino acid clonotype used by more than one donor. Entries here come from immuneACCESS through TCRdb and include only in-frame sequences with V and J called. Some clones fail to appear in such tables; in the studies checked, an unresolved V gene covers under half of the shortfall, and the cause of the remainder is unknown. That table gives V, J and clone size, and the DNA gave D and trimming. This sample lists some 2,500 clones; 55% to 80% were detected once. Of the sample, 51% is held by the ten largest clones.

The sample's time point label is to be understood as: acute infectious mononucleosis, at clinical presentation within 2 weeks of symptom onset (visit 1). Over the course of primary infection, this study followed CD8 T cell responses against two immunodominant EBV epitopes, BRLF1 109 (YVL-BR) and BMLF1 280 (GLC-BM). Primary EBV infection was indicated by a positive serum heterophile antibody test and EBV viral capsid antigen-specific IgM. Magnetic positive selection (MACS) was first used to enrich total CD8 T cells from PBMCs. A FACSAria III was used to sort live CD3+ CD8+ tetramer+ cells to a purity above 85%. A PE-conjugated tetramer loaded with the BMLF1 280-288 peptide was used for cell sorting. Directly ex vivo after tetramer sorting, the TCR repertoires of EBV epitope-specific CD8 T cells were deep-sequenced at acute infection and at convalescence. Donors were a few people aged about 18 to 29 with clinical acute infectious mononucleosis and laboratory evidence of primary EBV infection. Heparinized peripheral blood was collected once when donors presented clinically with mononucleosis symptoms and a second time roughly 6 months afterward. Ficoll-Paque density gradient centrifugation was used to isolate PBMCs.

Note on this clone: A far larger clone is only one base removed, so a read error is likely. The DNA is omitted, as the CDR3 cannot be located on it reliably, and the CDR3 follows TCRdb's listing. Other DNA sequences in the sample encode the same CDR3.

The sequence links TRBV11-2 to TRBJ2-7; TRBD2 was called by the table and not checked on the DNA. This clonotype was sampled from a woman aged 18 to 35 with infectious mononucleosis caused by EBV. The material was EBV GLC epitope tetramer+ CD8+ T cells sorted from PBMCs, obtained during acute infectious mononucleosis. What this sample's cell subset or site label stands for: CD8 T cells binding tetramer with EBV BMLF1 280-288 peptide (GLC-BM). The CDR3 loop reads CASSLAWVAGGNEQYF.